A single sample gave rise to the 30 T cell receptor beta chains below, sequenced in a study of technical replicates of blood from a handful of donors. Repertoires were generated with immunoSEQ multiplex PCR, while TCRdb's copy carries only in-frame clones and drops some. The sample has approximately 76,000 clones, around 86% seen once. Sequenced sample: PBMCs. These receptors were obtained from a human donor in good health. Some clones in this sample may be carry-over from other donors' samples.

There are a few counts of this clone. The chain uses TRBV9 and TRBJ2-2; no definite D call. CDR1 is SGDLS, CDR2 YYNGEE, per germline. V was trimmed by 3 bases and J by 7 bases, leaving 10 bases between them. This CDR3 comprises 13 residues. This CDR3 reads CASSGSSFGELFF. DNA for the CDR3: TGTGCCAGCAGCGGATCTAGTTTCGGGGAGCTGTTTTTT.

The chain is built from TRBV29-1 and TRBJ2-2, with 10 bases lining up with TRBD1. The ends lost 7 bases at V and 3 bases at J; junction bases unmatched: 2. This CDR3 is 13 amino acids long. Germline loops: CDR1 SQVTM, CDR2 ANQGSEA. Written as DNA, the CDR3 is TGCAGCGCAGGACAGGGGGACACCGGGGAGCTGTTTTTT. Residues: CSAGQGDTGELFF.

The chain employs TRBV7-9 and TRBJ2-5, with 7 positions matching TRBD2. Germline loops: CDR1 SEHNR, CDR2 FQNEAQ (reference sequence). The length of the CDR3 is 15 residues. V gave up 2 bases and J gave up 2 bases; unmatched junction bases: 5. The CDR3 protein is CASSLKRGVQETQYF. The CDR3 DNA reads as TGTGCCAGCAGCTTAAAGCGGGGTGTACAAGAGACCCAGTACTTC. Complete variable domain (other parts from reference TRBV7-9 and TRBJ2-5): DTGVSQNPRHKITKRGQNVTFRCDPISEHNRLYWYRQTLGQGPEFLTYFQNEAQLEKSRLLSDRFSAERPKGSFSTLEIQRTEQGDSAMYLCASSLKRGVQETQYFGPGTRLLVL.

The rearrangement uses TRBV28 and TRBJ1-1, with TRBD1 identical over 8 bases. The ends lost 5 bases at V and 4 bases at J; junction bases unmatched: 6. Germline CDR1 MDHEN, CDR2 SYDVKM. The CDR3 length is 14 residues. CDR3 sequence reads: CASSRQGLGTEAFF. The CDR3 bases are TGTGCCAGCAGTCGACAGGGGTTAGGCACTGAAGCTTTCTTT.

The rearrangement uses TRBV29-1 and TRBJ2-1; TRBD2 matches at 9 bases. This CDR3 spans 19 amino acids. With 7 bases clipped from V and 2 bases from J, the junction kept 21 bases outside the gene matches. CDR1 is SQVTM and CDR2 is ANQGSEA in the germline V gene. CDR3 in DNA: TGCAGCGCTGTGGGGTTAGCGGGAGCTTCGCTTGTAACCTACAATGAGCAGTTCTTC. Its protein is CSAVGLAGASLVTYNEQFF.

The V gene is TRBV4-2, the J gene TRBJ2-2, with D uncertain. CDR1 is LGHNA, CDR2 YNFKEQ, per germline. The CDR3 is 14 amino acids. V lost 4 bases to trimming and J lost 1 base, with 7 bases between them. The CDR3 reads CASSPTENTGELFF. DNA of the CDR3: TGTGCCAGCAGCCCCACAGAGAACACCGGGGAGCTGTTTTTT.

This clone was detected once. This rearrangement joins TRBV30 to TRBJ2-1; perhaps TRBD1 as D (5 bases). The length of the CDR3 is 11 residues. V gave up 1 base and J gave up 7 bases, with 5 bases separating them. Per the germline V gene, CDR1 is GTSNPN and CDR2 is SVGIG (reference sequence). CDR3 amino acids: CAWSEGNEQFF. For the CDR3, the DNA is TGTGCCTGGAGTGAGGGGAATGAGCAGTTCTTC.

This sequence joins TRBV5-4 and TRBJ1-1, with a weak D call TRBD1 (6 bases). V lost 3 bases and J 1 base, leaving 7 bases between the germline ends. The germline V gene encodes CDR1 SGHNT and CDR2 YYREEE (reference sequence). This CDR3 contains 13 residues. CDR3 nucleotide sequence: TGTGCCAGCAGCTGGGACAAGAACACTGAAGCTTTCTTT. Residues: CASSWDKNTEAFF.

The rearrangement joins TRBV5-1 to TRBJ2-3, with TRBD2 matching over 10 bases. J was trimmed by 3 bases and V by 2 bases; bases with no gene match: 0. The germline V gene has CDR1 SGHRS and CDR2 YFSETQ. This CDR3 spans 14 amino acids. The CDR3, as DNA: TGCGCCAGCAGCTTTAGCGGGAGGACAGATACGCAGTATTTT. Amino acids: CASSFSGRTDTQYF.

The rearrangement uses TRBV9 and TRBJ1-4; 7 bases are shared with TRBD1. This CDR3 is 15 amino acids long. The J segment lost 5 bases and the V segment lost 3 bases, leaving 7 bases of the junction unmatched. In germline, CDR1 is SGDLS, CDR2 YYNGEE. CDR3 amino acids: CASSATGQRNEKLFF. In nucleotides, the CDR3 is TGTGCCAGCAGCGCCACGGGACAGAGAAATGAAAAACTGTTTTTT.

J is TRBJ1-1 and V is TRBV19; TRBD1 matches at 9 bases. This CDR3 is built from 14 residues. In germline, CDR1 is LNHDA, CDR2 SQIVND (reference sequence). The V gene end was trimmed by 5 bases and the J gene end by 3 bases; junction bases not matched to a gene: 4. CDR3 coding DNA: TGTGCCAGTAGTTTACAGGGGGCGCACACTGAAGCTTTCTTT. Translation gives CASSLQGAHTEAFF.

The chain uses TRBV5-1 and TRBJ2-3; D is possibly TRBD2 (6 bases). Germline V CDR1 and CDR2: SGHRS, YFSETQ. The V end lost 3 bases, the J end lost 2 bases, and 10 bases lay between the germline ends. The CDR3 consists of 14 residues. The CDR3: CASSWGLNTDTQYF. DNA of the CDR3: TGCGCCAGCAGCTGGGGACTCAACACAGATACGCAGTATTTT.

The chain combines TRBV18 with TRBJ2-3; 12 positions match TRBD2. The germline gives CDR1 KGHSH, CDR2 LQKENI. The CDR3 is 16 amino acids. Trimming removed 6 bases from V and 3 bases from J; junction bases left unmatched: 7. CDR3 loop: CASSLLAGGRTDTQYF. The CDR3 region has the DNA TGTGCCAGCTCCCTCCTAGCGGGAGGGAGGACAGATACGCAGTATTTT.

This chain links TRBV12-5 with TRBJ2-7; D may be TRBD1 (5 bases). This CDR3 has 15 amino acids. The V gene's germline CDR1 is LGHNT and CDR2 FRNRAP. Trimming stripped 0 bases from V and 1 base from J, with 10 bases between. In DNA, the CDR3 is TGTGCTAGTGGTTTGGTAGCAGGGTTATCCTACGAGCAGTACTTC. It translates to CASGLVAGLSYEQYF.

The CDR3 loop reads CASQGPGGTDTQYF. For the CDR3, the DNA is TGTGCCAGCCAGGGGCCCGGGGGCACAGATACGCAGTATTTT. The chain links TRBV6-5 to TRBJ2-3, with D maybe TRBD1 (6 bases). The CDR3 covers 14 residues. CDR1 and CDR2 (germline): MNHEY, SVGAGI. Trimming took 8 bases from V and 1 from J, leaving 13 bases between them.

As concerns this clone: An end of the junction differs from the germline gene, which may be a read error. The CDR3 loop is CAWSTSGGTKVGYEQCF. Here the CDR3 DNA reads TGTGCCTGGAGTACTAGCGGGGGGACCAAAGTGGGGTACGAGCAGTGCTTC. The chain is built from TRBV30 and TRBJ2-7; 12 nucleotides align to TRBD2. Germline values: CDR1 GTSNPN, CDR2 SVGIG (reference sequence). The CDR3 has 17 amino acids.

This rearrangement joins TRBV5-1 to TRBJ2-2; the D is unclear. Germline lookup yields CDR1 SGHRS and CDR2 YFSETQ. The CDR3 totals 13 residues. V was shortened by 1 base and J by 6 bases, with 7 bases between the two germline ends. CDR3 loop: CASSLSPSGELFF. CDR3 bases: TGCGCCAGCAGCTTGTCCCCCTCCGGGGAGCTGTTTTTT.

DNA for the CDR3: TGTGCCAGCAGCTTATGGGGCACAGGGTGGAGCACTGAAGCTTTCTTT. Translation gives CASSLWGTGWSTEAFF. This chain links TRBV7-8 with TRBJ1-1; perhaps TRBD1 as D (6 bases). The CDR3 consists of 16 residues. Trimming took 2 bases from V and 4 from J, leaving 17 bases between them. The V gene's germline CDR1 is SGHVS and CDR2 FQNEAQ.

About this clone: Other DNA sequences in the sample encode the same CDR3. The chain uses TRBV5-6 and TRBJ1-2, with 8 positions matching TRBD1. With V trimmed by 0 bases and J by 8 bases, 6 bases remained unmatched. Germline-derived CDR1 and CDR2 are SGHDT and YYEEEE. The CDR3 has 14 amino acids. The CDR3 loop reads CASSLDRGYYGYTF. The CDR3 DNA sequence: TGTGCCAGCAGCTTGGACAGGGGGTATTACGGCTACACCTTC.

The chain employs TRBV6-1 and TRBJ1-6, with no clear D. Germline V CDR1 and CDR2: MNHNS, SASEGT. V was trimmed by 3 bases and J by 0 bases, leaving 3 bases between them. The CDR3 spans 14 residues. CDR3 DNA: TGTGCCAGCAGTGAGAGCTCCTATAATTCACCCCTCCACTTT. Translation: CASSESSYNSPLHF.

This clone appeared once. V usage is TRBV12-5 and J usage is TRBJ2-1; TRBD2 matches at 11 bases. CDR1 and CDR2 (germline): LGHNT, FRNRAP. The CDR3 is made up of 16 amino acids. V gave up 6 bases and J gave up 6 bases; unmatched junction bases: 10. CDR3 bases: TGTGCTAGTGGGCGACCGGGACTAGCGGCCGTCAATGAGCAGTTCTTC. Translating it yields CASGRPGLAAVNEQFF.

J is TRBJ2-3 and V is TRBV4-3; no reliable D call. The CDR3 spans 15 residues. The V gene's germline CDR1 is LGHNA and CDR2 YSLEER. V gave up 0 bases and J gave up 7 bases, with 14 bases separating them. CDR3 coding DNA: TGCGCCAGCAGCCAAGATCGATTTGCTACTTATACGCAGTATTTT. Its translation is CASSQDRFATYTQYF.

J is TRBJ2-7 and V is TRBV5-1, with D possibly being TRBD1 (5 bases). V lost 6 bases and J lost 2, with 18 bases in between. This CDR3 spans 15 amino acids. The V gene's germline CDR1 is SGHRS and CDR2 YFSETQ. CDR3 in DNA: TGCGCCAGCAAGGTTGAGCCAGGGATGACCTACGAGCAGTACTTC. Encoded protein: CASKVEPGMTYEQYF.

The chain uses TRBV9 and TRBJ2-3; 10 nucleotides line up with TRBD1. J lost 3 bases, V lost 3 bases, and 1 base had no gene match. The V gene's germline CDR1 is SGDLS and CDR2 YYNGEE. The CDR3 sequence is 14 residues long. DNA of the CDR3: TGTGCCAGCAGCGAGGACAGGGGGACAGATACGCAGTATTTT. This gives the protein CASSEDRGTDTQYF.

The chain uses TRBV4-2 and TRBJ2-1; 10 nucleotides line up with TRBD2. The CDR3 is 16 amino acids. With 4 bases clipped from V and 8 bases from J, the junction kept 11 bases outside the gene matches. Per the germline V gene, CDR1 is LGHNA and CDR2 is YNFKEQ. CDR3 nucleotide sequence: TGTGCCAGCAGCCTACTTCGTCTAGCGGGAGTGGATGAGCAGTTCTTC. Amino acids: CASSLLRLAGVDEQFF.

DNA of the CDR3: TGTGCTAGTGGTTTGGTCTCGGGACAGGCGGTATGTTGGTATGAAGCTTTCTTT. It yields the protein CASGLVSGQAVCWYEAFF. The rearrangement joins TRBV12-5 to TRBJ1-1, with TRBD1 matching 8 bases. The CDR3 covers 18 residues. CDR1 is LGHNT, CDR2 FRNRAP, per germline. With 0 bases clipped from V and 7 bases from J, the junction kept 16 bases outside the gene matches.

Written as DNA, the CDR3 is TGTGCCAGCAGCTTAGATCTTGCGACCGGAGCGATATATGGCTACACCTTC. Its translation is CASSLDLATGAIYGYTF. This sequence joins TRBV11-2 and TRBJ1-2, with D unclear. CDR1 is SGHAT and CDR2 is FQNNGV in the germline V gene. V lost 0 bases, J lost 5 bases, and 19 bases lay in between. The CDR3 covers 17 residues.

J is TRBJ1-2 and V is TRBV29-1; 10 nucleotides agree with TRBD1. The CDR3 runs 14 residues. Germline loops: CDR1 SQVTM, CDR2 ANQGSEA. The V segment lost 3 bases and the J segment 4 bases; nucleotides outside the gene matches: 5. The CDR3 reads CSVEGTGVLYGYTF. The CDR3 DNA is TGCAGCGTTGAGGGGACAGGGGTCCTCTATGGCTACACCTTC. The entire variable domain, with the rest obtained from reference TRBV29-1 and TRBJ1-2, is as follows: SAVISQKPSRDICQRGTSLTIQCQVDSQVTMMFWYRQQPGQSLTLIATANQGSEATYESGFVIDKFPISRPNLTFSTLTVSNMSPEDSSIYLCSVEGTGVLYGYTFGSGTRLTVV.

The chain combines TRBV19 with TRBJ1-4, with a weak D call TRBD1 (6 bases). Per the germline V gene, CDR1 is LNHDA and CDR2 is SQIVND (reference sequence). Trimming left V 5 bases short and J 8 bases short, with 15 bases between. The CDR3 is 14 residues long. Here the CDR3 reads CASSWGGREEKLFF. The CDR3 DNA sequence: TGTGCCAGTAGTTGGGGGGGGCGCGAGGAAAAACTGTTTTTT.

The rearrangement links TRBV29-1 to TRBJ1-2, with TRBD1 matching 9 bases. CDR3 length: 15 residues. In germline, CDR1 is SQVTM, CDR2 ANQGSEA. Trimming cost V 5 bases and J 2 bases; bases outside gene matches: 9. The CDR3 loop is CSVSPGTGSNYGYTF. The CDR3 region has the DNA TGCAGCGTTTCACCCGGGACAGGGTCCAACTATGGCTACACCTTC.